This T cell receptor beta chain stems from a study of OX40 agonist ivuxolimab in advanced cancers. Sequencing used immunoSEQ multiplex PCR; TCRdb keeps in-frame clones, though not all of them. The sample lists around 80,000 clones; just under 95% were seen once. This CDR3 spans 15 amino acids. V lost 0 bases and J 0 bases, leaving 8 bases between the germline ends. The germline CDR1 and CDR2 sequences are ENHRY and SYGVKD. The clonotype was recovered from an adult with an advanced solid tumor such as melanoma, head and neck, liver or kidney cancer. Sequencing was performed on CD4+ or CD8+ T cells sorted from blood, taken in a trial of the OX40 agonist ivuxolimab. The chain is built from TRBV10-3 and TRBJ1-2, with D unclear. The CDR3 DNA reads as TGTGCCATCAGTGAGTCTGCTAACACTAACTATGGCTACACCTTC. Its protein is CAISESANTNYGYTF.